These 2 T cell receptor beta chains originate from one sample sequenced in a study of blood T cells in healthy people across ages. Combining a sample-barcoded 5' primer with a J-beta primer mix, a second PCR ran for roughly 7 to 12 cycles. TCRdb re-analysed the 5' RACE reads in MiXCR, keeping a single row per CDR3 protein. The sample has 800,000 to 1,300,000 distinct CDR3 sequences; less than 25% are singletons. These data are also associated with another study on T cells of mothers and their children.

Specimen: blood. Source of these receptors: a girl aged 2-15 years in good health.

This clonotype was counted only a few times. The chain couples TRBV6-2 or TRBV6-3 to TRBJ2-3; D remains ambiguous. CDR3 length: 12 residues. Trimming removed 8 bases from V and 4 bases from J, with 10 bases in between. Germline V gene data show CDR1 as MNHEY and CDR2 as SVGEGT. The CDR3 spells CASLDPPDTQYF. The CDR3 region has the DNA TGTGCCAGCTTAGATCCCCCAGATACGCAGTATTTT.

The V gene is TRBV29-1, the J gene TRBJ1-3; D not certain. There are 13 residues in the CDR3. V gave up 4 bases and J gave up 2 bases, with 9 bases separating them. Germline CDR1 and CDR2: SQVTM and ANQGSEA. CDR3 DNA sequence: TGCAGCGTTGGAGGCACTGCTGGAAACACCATATATTTT. Amino acids: CSVGGTAGNTIYF.